Detailed here is one T cell receptor beta chain. The target antigen is unknown. Sample-barcoded 5' priming and a J-beta primer mix drove a second PCR of roughly 7 to 11 cycles. TCRdb re-called the 5' RACE reads through MiXCR, storing one row per CDR3 protein. The table has around 650,000 distinct CDR3 sequences, around 43% seen once. The data originate from a study of blood T cells in healthy people across ages. Per sample, extraction of total RNA gave at least 5 micrograms in every case. Whole-study results and caveats: For the donors, CMV status was unknown and possibly confounded expanded clonotype changes.

The germline V gene has CDR1 SGHAT and CDR2 FQDESV (reference sequence). The V gene lost 1 base and the J gene lost 11 bases, with 27 bases spanning the gap. CDR3 length equals 18 residues. The TCR was taken from a man older than 75 in good health. The chain couples TRBV11-1 to TRBJ2-1, with D perhaps assigned TRBD1 or TRBD2 (5 bases each). Source material: blood. CDR3 nucleotides: TGTGCCAGCAGCTTAGGACAGACACAACCTTTGACTACGTTTAAGCAGTTCTTC. Protein: CASSLGQTQPLTTFKQFF.